This entry is about one T cell receptor beta chain. The sample originates from a study of blood T cell repertoires in COVID-19. Study summary: COVID-19 samples, acute and convalescent, were from the United States, Italy and Spain. T cells, B-cell-depleted T cells, or PBMCs supplied cDNA or gDNA.

Per the authors' pipeline: For nucleated cells, counts were estimated from reference gene primer amplification. Produced via immunoSEQ multiplex PCR; TCRdb's table is partial and in-frame only. The V and J calls and clone size were taken over from that table, and D and trimming were inferred from the DNA. The table lists under 550,000 clones, around nine tenths of them singletons. V was cut by 2 bases and J by 12 bases, with 20 bases left in between. This CDR3 region has 13 residues. Germline CDR1 GTSNPN, CDR2 SVGIG (reference sequence). This TCR came from a man between 18 and 35 years old with COVID-19, enrolled during active disease. The chain links TRBV30 to TRBJ2-7; tentative D call: TRBD1 (6 bases). The sequenced material came from peripheral blood. CDR3 DNA sequence: TGTGCCTGGAGTAAACCCTCAGGGGCCACCACGTACTTC. Protein sequence: CAWSKPSGATTYF.